The entry that follows covers one TCR beta chain sequence. Its specificity is unknown. This record comes from a study of shared clonotypes between healthy human individuals. The study, taken as a whole, reports: For naive CD4 cells, 4% to 6% of clonotypes were shared across a handful of donors.

The assay ran at deep level. Per the study methods: ImmunoSEQ junction-only sequences lacked quality scores, so their filtering differed. Measured with immunoSEQ multiplex PCR; TCRdb has only the in-frame clones, and not every one. The V and J calls and the clone size are those of that table, but D and trimming were determined from the DNA. The table has 730,000 or so clones, 72% seen once; the top ten hold 1.8%. Germline V gene data show CDR1 as KGHSH and CDR2 as LQKENI. Trimming cost V 3 bases and J 2 bases; bases outside gene matches: 8. This CDR3 has 17 amino acids. This chain links TRBV18 with TRBJ2-1; TRBD2 matches 9 bases. Sequences were obtained from memory CD4+ T cells sorted from blood. Subset denoted: CD45RA-negative fraction. This TCR was recovered from a woman aged 25 to 39 in good health. CDR3 in DNA: TGTGCCAGCTCACCCCCTGGGTCTAGCGGGGCCTACAATGAGCAGTTCTTC. It codes for CASSPPGSSGAYNEQFF.